This TCR beta chain was captured in a study of CD8 T cells in Susac syndrome. The T cells that were sequenced for TCR beta were CD8+ and CD4+ cells from blood. Negative isolation yielded CD4+ and CD8+ T cells, and FACS enriched TEMRA cells. Random hexamers served to reverse transcribe roughly 0.45 to 1 ug RNA. TCRdb re-called the immunoSEQ multiplex PCR reads with MiXCR, one entry per CDR3 protein. The table shows roughly 150,000 distinct CDR3 sequences, with 95% occurring only once. Germline V CDR1 and CDR2: DFQATT, SNEGSKA (reference sequence). The CDR3 covers 13 residues. Findings and caveats of the study: The authors acknowledged that their TCR sequencing and HLA analysis involved a relatively small number of individuals. The CD4+ T cell repertoires from Susac syndrome exhibited no clonal expansion.

To note about this clonotype: Its antigen is not identified.

This rearrangement joins TRBV20-1 to TRBJ2-3, with TRBD1 matching 8 bases. Sequenced input: CD4+ T cells from PBMCs. This receptor was taken from a human donor with Susac syndrome. The CDR3 DNA reads as TGCAGCCTGCGCAGGACAGGGCTTCAGGAGCAGTATTTT. This sequence encodes CSLRRTGLQEQYF.